This is a list of T cell receptor beta chains from one sample in a study of CD8+ T cells in alopecia areata. Repertoires were generated with immunoSEQ multiplex PCR, while TCRdb's copy carries only in-frame clones and drops some. Found here are 120,000 or so clones, around 61% of them singletons; the top ten hold roughly 2.8%. The sequencing input was CD4+ T cells sorted from blood. These receptor sequences come from a human donor in good health. Each CDR3 is given with its conserved first and last residue. A D gene is named only where the DNA matches it firmly. Rows may omit the clone size; those that give it use once, few, many or a size class.

>NA|few|TRBJ1-2|TRBV29-1
TGCAGCGTTGAAGATCGAAGGGGAACTAACTATGGCTACACCTTC
CSVEDRRGTNYGYTF
>NA|NA|TRBJ2-1|TRBV5-1
TGCGCCAGCAGCTTGGCCTCGGAGGAGCAGTTCTTC
CASSLASEEQFF
>NA|few|TRBJ1-2|TRBV2
TGTGCCAGCACCGAGAAGGGTCCTAACTATGGCTACACCTTC
CASTEKGPNYGYTF
>NA|NA|TRBJ2-1|TRBV2
TGTGCCAGCAGTGCTACGGAGCAGTTCTTC
CASSATEQFF
>NA|NA|TRBJ2-1|TRBV2
TGTGCCAGCAGTGGGTTGCAGGGGATCAATGAGCAGTTCTTC
CASSGLQGINEQFF
>TRBD1|NA|TRBJ1-2|TRBV28
TGTGCCAGCAGTTTAAACTTGGCAGGGGGCGTCCATGGCTACACCTTC
CASSLNLAGGVHGYTF
>NA|NA|TRBJ2-5|TRBV5-6
TGTGCCAGCAGCCTACTCCCTAGCGCGTTGGAGACCCAGTACTTC
CASSLLPSALETQYF
>NA|NA|TRBJ2-5|TRBV27
TGTGCCAGCGGACCCGCCAGGAGTGGCCAGTACTTC
CASGPARSGQYF
>NA|few|TRBJ1-1|TRBV11-2
TGTGCCAGCAGCCCCCTGAGGGCAAGCATGAACACTGAAGCTTTCTTT
CASSPLRASMNTEAFF
>NA|NA|TRBJ1-2|TRBV5-1
TGCGCCAGCAGTCCAACCCTGGGCTATGGCTACACCTTC
CASSPTLGYGYTF
>TRBD1|NA|TRBJ1-2|TRBV6-1
TGTGCCAGCAGTGGAACCGGACAGGGACTTAACTATGGCTACACCTTC
CASSGTGQGLNYGYTF
>TRBD1|NA|TRBJ2-4|TRBV19
TGTGCCAGTAGGCTTACCGGGGACAGGGGAAGCATTCAGTACTTC
CASRLTGDRGSIQYF
>TRBD1|NA|TRBJ1-2|TRBV4-1
TGCGCCAGCAGCCAAGAACGGAACAGGGGCCATGGCTACACCTTC
CASSQERNRGHGYTF
>NA|NA|TRBJ1-2|TRBV4-2
TGTGCCAGCAGCCTAGCCAGGGGAGGATCTAACTATGGCTACACCTTC
CASSLARGGSNYGYTF
>TRBD2|NA|TRBJ2-1|TRBV7-2
TGTGCCAGCAGCTCCTTAGCGGGGGGTAGGTATGAGCAGTTCTTC
CASSSLAGGRYEQFF
>NA|NA|TRBJ2-3|TRBV5-4
TGTGCCAGCAGCTTGGACAGGTCAGATACGCAGTATTTT
CASSLDRSDTQYF
>TRBD1|NA|TRBJ2-3|TRBV18
TGTGCCAGCTCGCAAGGGACAGGGGATACGCAGTATTTT
CASSQGTGDTQYF
>NA|NA|TRBJ2-5|TRBV11-2
TGTGCCAGCAGCTCCCCCGGACAGTCGATAAGCCAGGAGACCCAGTACTTC
CASSSPGQSISQETQYF
>NA|few|TRBJ1-1|TRBV19
TGTGCCAGTTACGGAGGGGACACTGAAGCTTTCTTT
CASYGGDTEAFF
>NA|NA|TRBJ1-1|TRBV2
TGTGCCAGCACGGCAGGACCCAACACTGAAGCTTTCTTT
CASTAGPNTEAFF
>NA|once|TRBJ2-3|TRBV5-1
TGCGCCAGCAGCGTAGCGAACCAAGATACGCAGTATTTT
CASSVANQDTQYF
>NA|NA|TRBJ2-3|TRBV2
TGTGCCAGCAGGAGGTCCGGGGTGAGGACAGATACGCAGTATTTT
CASRRSGVRTDTQYF
>NA|NA|TRBJ1-2|TRBV7-9
TGTGCCAGCAGCTTAGGACACAGCTCTAACTATGGCTACACCTTC
CASSLGHSSNYGYTF
>NA|NA|TRBJ2-5|TRBV10-3
TGTGCCATCTCCTCGGCGGACCAAGAGACCCAGTACTTC
CAISSADQETQYF
>NA|NA|TRBJ2-2|TRBV7-9
TGTGCCAGCAGCCACAGAGGGCGGGCAGCGAACACCGGGGAGCTGTTTTTT
CASSHRGRAANTGELFF
>NA|few|TRBJ2-4|TRBV2
TGTGCCAGCAGTGCCCTGACAGATTCTCTAGCCAAAAACATTCAGTACTTC
CASSALTDSLAKNIQYF
>NA|NA|TRBJ2-1|TRBV7-2
TGTGCCAGCAGCCTCATCCCCCACAATGAGCAGTTCTTC
CASSLIPHNEQFF
>NA|few|TRBJ2-3|TRBV4-1
TGCGCCAGCAGCCTCGATGAACGGGTCAGCACAGATACGCAGTATTTT
CASSLDERVSTDTQYF
>NA|many|TRBJ2-2|TRBV29-1
TGCAGCGTTGAAGATCTAGAGACTAGGGGCACCGGGGAGCTGTTTTTT
CSVEDLETRGTGELFF
>TRBD1|NA|TRBJ1-2|TRBV27
TGTGCCAGCAGGAAGCCCGGACAGGGGGCTTATGGCTACACCTTC
CASRKPGQGAYGYTF
>NA|NA|TRBJ2-5|TRBV7-9
TGTGCCAGCAGCCCCAGGTTACGCCAAGAGACCCAGTACTTC
CASSPRLRQETQYF
>TRBD2|few|TRBJ2-1|TRBV4-1
TGCGCCAGCAGCCAAGATTATCAGCGGGGGGGTTTTAATGAGCAGTTCTTC
CASSQDYQRGGFNEQFF
>TRBD2|NA|TRBJ2-3|TRBV29-1
TGCAGCGGTAGCGGGGGGCAAAGAGATACGCAGTATTTT
CSGSGGQRDTQYF
>TRBD1|once|TRBJ2-7|TRBV25-1
TGTGCCAGCAGCGGGACAGGCGCCTACGAGCAGTACTTC
CASSGTGAYEQYF
>NA|NA|TRBJ1-5|TRBV6-6
TGTGCCAGCAGGGACGCTCAGGGGCCCCAGCATTTT
CASRDAQGPQHF
>NA|NA|TRBJ1-2|TRBV6-6
TGTGCCAGCAGTACGGACGGACTTTATGGCTACACCTTC
CASSTDGLYGYTF
>TRBD1|few|TRBJ1-6|TRBV27
TGTGCCAGCAGGACCGGGACAGATAATTCACCCCTCCACTTT
CASRTGTDNSPLHF
>TRBD1|NA|TRBJ1-2|TRBV27
TGTGCCAGCAGTTCAGGGGGCGCGGGCTATGGCTACACCTTC
CASSSGGAGYGYTF
>NA|NA|TRBJ2-3|TRBV2
TGTGCCAGCAGGGCATGGGGGGGCGGTAAAGATACGCAGTATTTT
CASRAWGGGKDTQYF
>NA|NA|TRBJ1-1|TRBV29-1
TGCAGCGTTGTGAAGGGGCACGAGAACACTGAAGCTTTCTTT
CSVVKGHENTEAFF
>TRBD2|few|TRBJ2-1|TRBV29-1
TGCAGCGTTGTGTCTAGCGGGAGCAATGAGCAGTTCTTC
CSVVSSGSNEQFF
>NA|few|TRBJ2-7|TRBV27
TGTGCCAGCAGTTTCCCTCCCGTTGGGGACTCCTACGAGCAGTACTTC
CASSFPPVGDSYEQYF
>TRBD1|NA|TRBJ1-2|TRBV18
TGTGCCAGCTCACCACAGACAGGGCCAGACTATGGCTACACCTTC
CASSPQTGPDYGYTF
>NA|NA|TRBJ2-7|TRBV18
TGTGCCAGCTCACCACCGCGCGGGGATGACTACGAGCAGTACTTC
CASSPPRGDDYEQYF
>NA|few|TRBJ1-5|TRBV19
TGTGCCAGTAGTAGGAGTGACAATCAGCCCCAGCATTTT
CASSRSDNQPQHF
>NA|once|TRBJ2-3|TRBV30
TGTGCCTGGAGTGTATTTACAGGCACAGATACGCAGTATTTT
CAWSVFTGTDTQYF
>NA|NA|TRBJ1-6|TRBV18
TGTGCCAGCTCACCACCGGCTGGGGAGCCCCTCCACTTT
CASSPPAGEPLHF
>NA|NA|TRBJ2-5|TRBV4-1
TGCGCCAGCAGCCGAGTGTTCGGGGAGACCCAGTACTTC
CASSRVFGETQYF
>TRBD2|NA|TRBJ2-1|TRBV27
TGTGCCAGCTCGGGGGGACTCGAACGGGGCAATGAGCAGTTCTTC
CASSGGLERGNEQFF
>NA|NA|TRBJ1-2|TRBV29-1
TGCAGCGTTGCGTTCGGCCAGGGTTCTTATGGCTACACCTTC
CSVAFGQGSYGYTF
>NA|few|TRBJ1-1|TRBV7-9
TGTGCCAGCAGCCCCAGGGTAGCGACTGAAGCTTTCTTT
CASSPRVATEAFF